These 17 T cell receptor beta chains were all obtained from the same sample, sequenced in a study of T cells in Graves' hyperthyroidism and ophthalmopathy. Regions amplified from RNA transcripts were the TCR beta CDR3 regions. First-round RT-PCR targeting the TCR CDR3 was performed with the HTBI primer set. TCRdb passed the multiplex PCR reads through MiXCR, listing each CDR3 protein once. Among about 350,000 distinct CDR3 sequences listed, approximately 15% were seen once. What was sequenced was blood. All receptors come from a woman in her 30s with Graves' hyperthyroidism.

The genes are TRBV19 and TRBJ2-1; D is perhaps TRBD1 (7 bases). The CDR3 has 15 amino acids. Deletions cut 5 bases from V and 0 bases from J, with 11 bases between. The germline gives CDR1 LNHDA, CDR2 SQIVND (reference sequence). The CDR3 DNA sequence: TGTGCCAGTAGTGCGGGACAGCGCTCCTACAATGAGCAGTTCTTC. Its translation is CASSAGQRSYNEQFF.

This clonotype appeared many times. The V gene is TRBV7-9, the J gene TRBJ2-3, with D tentatively TRBD1 or TRBD2 (6 bases each). CDR1 and CDR2 from the germline V gene are SEHNR and FQNEAQ (reference sequence). V gave up 2 bases and J gave up 4 bases, with 16 bases separating them. CDR3 size: 16 residues. The CDR3 reads CASSLKTRGNPDTQYF. In DNA, the CDR3 is TGTGCCAGCAGCTTAAAGACTAGGGGGAACCCAGATACGCAGTATTTT.

The rearrangement uses TRBV10-3 and TRBJ2-7, with TRBD2 matching over 13 bases. The germline V gene encodes CDR1 ENHRY and CDR2 SYGVKD. This CDR3 spans 15 amino acids. J gave up 3 bases and V 3 bases, and 2 bases lay outside the gene matches. CDR3 residues: CAISEGTSGIYEQYF. In nucleotides, the CDR3 is TGTGCCATCAGTGAAGGGACTAGCGGGATCTACGAGCAGTACTTC.

This clonotype was found many times. This sequence joins TRBV7-2 and TRBJ2-3; D uncertain. Trimming left V 8 bases short and J 5 bases short, with 14 bases between. CDR1 SGHTA and CDR2 FQGNSA come from the germline V gene. This CDR3 has 13 amino acids. CDR3 sequence reads: CASALRFGDTQYF. As DNA, the CDR3 is TGTGCCAGCGCCTTAAGATTCGGAGATACGCAGTATTTT.

Ten or more counts support this clonotype. The chain couples TRBV2 to TRBJ2-1, with D possibly TRBD2 on 5 matching bases. This CDR3 has 10 residues. CDR1 is SNHLY, CDR2 FYNNEI, per germline. Trimming left V 4 bases short and J 10 bases short, with 5 bases between. The CDR3 DNA sequence: TGTGCCAGCAGTGGAGGGGAGCAGTTCTTC. This codes for CASSGGEQFF.

This clonotype was seen many times. The chain joins TRBV13 to TRBJ2-1, with D tentatively TRBD2 (6 bases). The germline gives CDR1 PRHDT, CDR2 FYEKMQ (reference sequence). The V end was cut by 1 base, the J end by 7 bases, with 8 bases between. The CDR3 consists of 13 residues. The chain's CDR3 is CASSLVGGNEQFF. CDR3 in DNA: TGTGCCAGCAGCTTAGTGGGGGGTAATGAGCAGTTCTTC.

This clonotype was detected only a few times. The CDR3 here is CASSESEGGLRETQYF. In DNA form, the CDR3 reads TGCGCCAGCAGTGAGTCGGAAGGGGGGCTCAGGGAGACCCAGTACTTC. The chain combines TRBV10-2 with TRBJ2-5; D may be TRBD1 or TRBD2 (6 bases each). The V end lost 0 bases, the J end lost 5 bases, and 16 bases lay between the germline ends. Per the germline V gene, CDR1 is WSHSY and CDR2 is SAAADI. This CDR3 spans 16 amino acids.

This sequence joins TRBV20-1 and TRBJ2-3, with D possibly matching TRBD2 (6 bases). This CDR3 comprises 13 residues. Germline V CDR1 and CDR2: DFQATT, SNEGSKA (reference sequence). Deletions cut 4 bases from V and 2 bases from J, with 10 bases between. The CDR3 reads CSATGDPTDTQYF. In DNA form, the CDR3 reads TGCAGTGCTACGGGGGACCCCACAGATACGCAGTATTTT.

The genes are TRBV30 and TRBJ1-3; D unresolved. Per the germline V gene, CDR1 is GTSNPN and CDR2 is SVGIG (reference sequence). This CDR3 comprises 12 residues. Trimming took off 1 base at V and 3 bases at J, with 4 bases between the two ends. CDR3 sequence (DNA): TGTGCCTGGAGTGGTGGTGGAAACACCATATATTTT. Translation gives CAWSGGGNTIYF.

This chain connects TRBV12-3 or TRBV12-4 to TRBJ1-4; 7 bases line up with TRBD1. Losses at the gene ends were 4 bases for V and 6 bases for J; bases not matched to a gene: 2. CDR3 length: 13 residues. The CDR3 region is CASSWTGDEKLFF. The CDR3 DNA is TGTGCCAGCAGTTGGACAGGCGATGAAAAACTGTTTTTT.

This clonotype was counted at least ten times. The CDR3 reads CASSLRGSPNQPQHF. The CDR3 bases are TGTGCCAGCAGCTTACGTGGCAGCCCAAATCAGCCCCAGCATTTT. The chain employs TRBV11-2 and TRBJ1-5; no clear D gene. The V and J ends lost 2 bases and 4 bases respectively, with 12 bases between them. CDR3 length: 15 residues. Germline V gene lookup returns CDR1 SGHAT and CDR2 FQNNGV.

This clonotype was observed many times. The gene calls are TRBV2 and TRBJ1-2; D is uncertain. Trimming took off 8 bases at V and 1 base at J, with 8 bases between the two ends. Germline CDR1 SNHLY, CDR2 FYNNEI. This CDR3 is 12 amino acids long. This chain's CDR3 is CASLESNYGYTF. The CDR3 nucleotides are TGTGCCAGCCTCGAGAGTAACTATGGCTACACCTTC.

The CDR3: CSARAGASSYNEQFF. The DNA of the CDR3 is TGCAGTGCTAGAGCCGGGGCGAGCTCCTACAATGAGCAGTTCTTC. The chain carries TRBV20-1 and TRBJ2-1; D might be TRBD1 or TRBD2, each matching 5 bases. The germline V gene has CDR1 DFQATT and CDR2 SNEGSKA (reference sequence). V was trimmed by 1 base and J by 0 bases, leaving 10 bases between them. CDR3 length equals 15 residues.

The chain joins TRBV12-3 or TRBV12-4 to TRBJ1-2, with no clear D. The germline V and J ends were trimmed by 6 bases and 4 bases, with 12 bases remaining between them. The CDR3 runs to 13 residues. In DNA, the CDR3 is TGTGCCAGCAGCCGCTTGGGCCTCTATGGCTACACCTTC. Protein product: CASSRLGLYGYTF.

V usage is TRBV25-1 and J usage is TRBJ2-3, with 7 bases fitting TRBD1. Germline CDR1 MGHDK, CDR2 SYGVNS. Trimming cost V 4 bases and J 4 bases; bases outside gene matches: 11. The CDR3 sequence is 16 residues long. This CDR3 reads CASSATGVVGADTQYF. CDR3 in DNA: TGTGCCAGCAGTGCTACAGGGGTAGTGGGTGCAGATACGCAGTATTTT.

In its sample, this clonotype was seen once. This chain uses TRBV4-2 with TRBJ1-1; D possibly corresponds to TRBD1 (6 bases). Trimming pared 7 bases from V and 5 bases from J, leaving 17 bases between. Germline V gives CDR1 LGHNA, CDR2 YNFKEQ. The CDR3 covers 14 residues. The CDR3 is CASTPRQDITEAFF. The CDR3 nucleotides are TGTGCCAGCACCCCCCGACAGGACATAACTGAAGCTTTCTTT.

This clonotype was seen many times. This sequence joins TRBV13 and TRBJ2-3; the match to TRBD2 covers 7 bases. This CDR3 comprises 16 residues. Looked up from germline, CDR1 is PRHDT and CDR2 is FYEKMQ (reference sequence). V lost 2 bases and J lost 8; bases outside the gene matches: 13. The CDR3 DNA reads as TGTGCCAGCAGCTTACCGGCGGGAGACGGCTTTGGTACGCAGTATTTT. Protein: CASSLPAGDGFGTQYF.